The subject of this entry is one T cell receptor beta chain. The record originates from a study of CD8 T cells in Susac syndrome. Random hexamers primed reverse transcription of about 0.5 to 1 ug RNA. TCRdb reprocessed the immunoSEQ multiplex PCR reads via MiXCR and lists one record per CDR3 protein. This sample has some 200,000 distinct CDR3 sequences, with more than 90% found just once. This CDR3 spans 14 amino acids. With 4 bases removed from V and 2 bases from J, the gap between germline ends came to 11 bases. Germline-derived CDR1 and CDR2 are ENHRY and SYGVKD. The source is a human donor with Susac syndrome. This chain links TRBV10-3 with TRBJ2-5; no definite D call. The sequenced sample consisted of CD4+ T cells from PBMCs. CDR3 amino acids: CAISGSGQQETQYF. CDR3 bases: TGTGCCATCAGTGGGTCCGGCCAGCAAGAGACCCAGTACTTC.